This TCR beta chain was profiled in a study of T cell responses to AZD1222 COVID-19 vaccine. The CDR3 is 12 residues long. The germline V and J ends were trimmed by 4 bases and 10 bases, with 16 bases remaining between them. Germline CDR1 GTSNPN, CDR2 SVGIG (reference sequence). Here immunoSEQ multiplex PCR was the method, and the copy in TCRdb shows in-frame clones only, minus some. This table holds 140,000 or so clones, over 85% found once. The genes are TRBV30 and TRBJ1-1; D gene uncertain. This sample comprised peripheral blood, obtained on day 0 of AZD1222 vaccination. The receptor comes from an adult in good health. As DNA, the CDR3 is TGTGCCTGGATCCTTAGGGCAGGTGGAGCTTTCTTT. The encoded protein is CAWILRAGGAFF.